Included here is one T cell receptor (beta chain) sequence, with context. Its specificity is unknown. The record originates from a study of cytomegalovirus exposure and HLA in healthy donors. Study conclusions and caveats: Rare sequences made up most TCRs, while some public TCRs were found in many donors. In a later analysis, a missense DCLRE1C variant was linked to TCR beta V- and J-gene trimming.

PCR employed 60 Vbeta and 13 Jbeta primers. Produced via immunoSEQ multiplex PCR; TCRdb's table is partial and in-frame only. The sample consists of about 130,000 clones, 65% to 80% of them appearing once. CDR1 is GTSNPN, CDR2 SVGIG, per germline (reference sequence). V shed 8 bases and J shed 1 base, with 15 bases lying between them. This CDR3 has 13 amino acids. Material: PBMCs. The TCR was taken from a man aged 40-55 years in good health and CMV-seropositive. The chain recombines TRBV30 with TRBJ2-7; no clear D. CDR3 protein: CAATRRSSYEQYF. DNA for the CDR3: TGTGCCGCCACCAGAAGAAGTTCCTACGAGCAGTACTTC.